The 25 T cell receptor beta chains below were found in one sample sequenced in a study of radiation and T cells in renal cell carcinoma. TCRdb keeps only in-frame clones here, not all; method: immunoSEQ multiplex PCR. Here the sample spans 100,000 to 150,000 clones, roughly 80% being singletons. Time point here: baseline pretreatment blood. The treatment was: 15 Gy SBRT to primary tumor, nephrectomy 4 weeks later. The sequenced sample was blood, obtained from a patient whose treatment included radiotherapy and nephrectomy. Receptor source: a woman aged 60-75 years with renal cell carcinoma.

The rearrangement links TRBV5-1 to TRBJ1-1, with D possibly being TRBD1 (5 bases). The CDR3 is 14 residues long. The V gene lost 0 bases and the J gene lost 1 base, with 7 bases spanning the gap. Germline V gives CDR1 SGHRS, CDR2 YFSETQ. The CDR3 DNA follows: TGCGCCAGCAGCTTGGGAACAGGGAACACTGAAGCTTTCTTT. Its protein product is CASSLGTGNTEAFF.

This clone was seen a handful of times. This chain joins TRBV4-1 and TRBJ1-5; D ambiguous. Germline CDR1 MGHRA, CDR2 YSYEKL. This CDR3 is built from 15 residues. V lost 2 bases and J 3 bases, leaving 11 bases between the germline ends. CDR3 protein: CASSQTAIPNQPQHF. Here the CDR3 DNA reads TGCGCCAGCAGCCAAACCGCCATTCCCAATCAGCCCCAGCATTTT.

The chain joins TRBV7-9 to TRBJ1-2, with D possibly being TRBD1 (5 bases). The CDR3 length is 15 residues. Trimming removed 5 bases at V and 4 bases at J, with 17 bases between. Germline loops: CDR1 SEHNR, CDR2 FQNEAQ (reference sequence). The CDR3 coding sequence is TGTGCCAGCAGCGCTAGGGACGGGTGGGGCTATGGCTACACCTTC. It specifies CASSARDGWGYGYTF.

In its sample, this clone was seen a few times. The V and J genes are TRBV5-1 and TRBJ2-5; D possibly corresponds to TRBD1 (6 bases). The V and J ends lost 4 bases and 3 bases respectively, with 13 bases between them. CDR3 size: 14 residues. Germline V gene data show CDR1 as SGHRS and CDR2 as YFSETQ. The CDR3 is CASSPLPGEETQYF. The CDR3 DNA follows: TGCGCCAGCAGCCCGCTCCCAGGGGAAGAGACCCAGTACTTC.

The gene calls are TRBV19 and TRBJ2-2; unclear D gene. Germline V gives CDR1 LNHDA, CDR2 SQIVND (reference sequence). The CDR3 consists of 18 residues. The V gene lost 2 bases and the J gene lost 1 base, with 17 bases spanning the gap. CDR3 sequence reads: CASSISGWAAENTGELFF. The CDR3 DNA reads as TGTGCCAGTAGTATATCAGGCTGGGCGGCGGAGAACACCGGGGAGCTGTTTTTT.

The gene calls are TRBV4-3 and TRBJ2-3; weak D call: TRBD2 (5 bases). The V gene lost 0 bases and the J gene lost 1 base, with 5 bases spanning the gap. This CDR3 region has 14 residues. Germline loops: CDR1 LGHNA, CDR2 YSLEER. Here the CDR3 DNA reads TGCGCCAGCAGCCAAGATAGCGGCACAGATACGCAGTATTTT. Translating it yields CASSQDSGTDTQYF.

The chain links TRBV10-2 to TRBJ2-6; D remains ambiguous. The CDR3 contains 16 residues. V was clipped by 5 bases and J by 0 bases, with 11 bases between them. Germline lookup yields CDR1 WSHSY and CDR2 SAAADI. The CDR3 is CASSWVYSSGANVLTF. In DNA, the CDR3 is TGCGCCAGCAGTTGGGTCTATAGCTCTGGGGCCAACGTCCTGACTTTC.

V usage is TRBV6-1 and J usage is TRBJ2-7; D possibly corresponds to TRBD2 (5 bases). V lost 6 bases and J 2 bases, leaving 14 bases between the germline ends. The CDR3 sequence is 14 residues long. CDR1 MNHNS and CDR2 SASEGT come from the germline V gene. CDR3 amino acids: CASSLPGSTYEQYF. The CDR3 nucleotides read TGTGCCAGCAGCTTACCGGGGAGTACCTACGAGCAGTACTTC.

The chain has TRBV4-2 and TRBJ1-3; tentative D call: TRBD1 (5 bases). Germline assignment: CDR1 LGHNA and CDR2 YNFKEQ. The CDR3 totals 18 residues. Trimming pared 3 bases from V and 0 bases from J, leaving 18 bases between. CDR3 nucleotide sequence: TGTGCCAGCAGCCATGAATCCCTTGACAGCTACTCTGGAAACACCATATATTTT. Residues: CASSHESLDSYSGNTIYF.

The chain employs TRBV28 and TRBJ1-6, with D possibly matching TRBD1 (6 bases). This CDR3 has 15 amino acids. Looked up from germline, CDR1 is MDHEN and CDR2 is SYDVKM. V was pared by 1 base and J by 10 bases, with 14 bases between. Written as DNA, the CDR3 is TGTGCCAGCAGTTTATCACAGGGTTCCGGGTCACCCCTCCACTTT. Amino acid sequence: CASSLSQGSGSPLHF.

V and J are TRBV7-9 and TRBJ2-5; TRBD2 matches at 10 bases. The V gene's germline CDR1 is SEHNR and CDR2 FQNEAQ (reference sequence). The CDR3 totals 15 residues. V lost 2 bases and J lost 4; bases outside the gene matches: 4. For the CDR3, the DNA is TGTGCCAGCAGCTTACTGGTAGCGGGAGGAGAGACCCAGTACTTC. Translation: CASSLLVAGGETQYF. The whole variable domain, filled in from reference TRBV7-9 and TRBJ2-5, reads DTGVSQNPRHKITKRGQNVTFRCDPISEHNRLYWYRQTLGQGPEFLTYFQNEAQLEKSRLLSDRFSAERPKGSFSTLEIQRTEQGDSAMYLCASSLLVAGGETQYFGPGTRLLVL.

The DNA of the CDR3 is TGTGCCAGTAGTAAGACGACAGGGCCTGGAAACACCATATATTTT. This encodes CASSKTTGPGNTIYF. The chain employs TRBV19 and TRBJ1-3; 7 bases are a match to TRBD1. Trimming took 4 bases from V and 2 from J; bases not matched to a gene: 5. Germline V gives CDR1 LNHDA, CDR2 SQIVND (reference sequence). The CDR3 runs to 15 residues.

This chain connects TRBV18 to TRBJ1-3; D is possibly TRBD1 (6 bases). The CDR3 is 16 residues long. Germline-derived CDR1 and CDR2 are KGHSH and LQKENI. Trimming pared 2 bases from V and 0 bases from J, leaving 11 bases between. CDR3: CASSPVTGVSGNTIYF. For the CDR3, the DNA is TGTGCCAGCTCACCAGTGACAGGAGTCTCTGGAAACACCATATATTTT. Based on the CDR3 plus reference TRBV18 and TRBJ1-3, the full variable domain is NAGVMQNPRHLVRRRGQEARLRCSPMKGHSHVYWYRQLPEEGLKFMVYLQKENIIDESGMPKERFSAEFPKEGPSILRIQQVVRGDSAAYFCASSPVTGVSGNTIYFGEGSWLTVV.

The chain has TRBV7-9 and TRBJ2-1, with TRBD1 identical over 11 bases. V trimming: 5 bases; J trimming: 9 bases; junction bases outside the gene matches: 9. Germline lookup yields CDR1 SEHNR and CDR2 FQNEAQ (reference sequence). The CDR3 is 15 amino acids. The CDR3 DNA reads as TGTGCCAGCAGCACTCCCGGGACAGGGGGTATTGAGCAGTTCTTC. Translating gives CASSTPGTGGIEQFF.

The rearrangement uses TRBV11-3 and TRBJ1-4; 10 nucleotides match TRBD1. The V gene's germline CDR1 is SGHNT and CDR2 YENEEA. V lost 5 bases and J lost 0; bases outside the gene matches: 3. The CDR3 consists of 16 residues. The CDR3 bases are TGTGCCAGCAGCCCAGGACAGGGGGCAACTAATGAAAAACTGTTTTTT. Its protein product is CASSPGQGATNEKLFF.

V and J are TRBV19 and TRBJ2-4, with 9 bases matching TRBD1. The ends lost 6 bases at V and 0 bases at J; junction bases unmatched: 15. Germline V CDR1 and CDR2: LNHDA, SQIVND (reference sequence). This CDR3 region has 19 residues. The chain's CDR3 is CASRGTVWVQGAAKNIQYF. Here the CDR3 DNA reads TGTGCCAGTAGGGGCACAGTCTGGGTACAGGGGGCAGCCAAAAACATTCAGTACTTC.

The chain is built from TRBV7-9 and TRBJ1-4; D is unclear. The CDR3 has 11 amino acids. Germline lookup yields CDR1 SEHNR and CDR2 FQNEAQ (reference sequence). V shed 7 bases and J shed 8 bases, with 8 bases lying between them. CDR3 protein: CASNNVEKLFF. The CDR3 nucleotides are TGTGCCAGCAACAACGTCGAAAAACTGTTTTTT.

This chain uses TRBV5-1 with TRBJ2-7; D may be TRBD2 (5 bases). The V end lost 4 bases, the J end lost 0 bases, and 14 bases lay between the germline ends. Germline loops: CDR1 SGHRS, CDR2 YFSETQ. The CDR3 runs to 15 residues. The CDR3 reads CASSLRQGSSYEQYF. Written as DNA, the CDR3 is TGCGCCAGCAGCCTCAGACAAGGGAGCTCCTACGAGCAGTACTTC. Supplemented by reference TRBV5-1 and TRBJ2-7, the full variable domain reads KAGVTQTPRYLIKTRGQQVTLSCSPISGHRSVSWYQQTPGQGLQFLFEYFSETQRNKGNFPGRFSGRQFSNSRSEMNVSTLELGDSALYLCASSLRQGSSYEQYFGPGTRLTVT.

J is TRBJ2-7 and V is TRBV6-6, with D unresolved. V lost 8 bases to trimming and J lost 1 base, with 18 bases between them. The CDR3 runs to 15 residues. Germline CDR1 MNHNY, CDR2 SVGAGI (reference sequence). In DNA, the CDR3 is TGTGCCAGCGCTCCCCTCGGTCTGGGGTCCTACGAGCAGTACTTC. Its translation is CASAPLGLGSYEQYF.

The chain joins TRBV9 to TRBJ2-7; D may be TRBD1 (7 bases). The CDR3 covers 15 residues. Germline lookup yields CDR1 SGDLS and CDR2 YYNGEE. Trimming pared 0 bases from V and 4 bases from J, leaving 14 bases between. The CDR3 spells CASSVGAGGSYEQYF. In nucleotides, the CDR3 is TGTGCCAGCAGCGTAGGGGCAGGGGGGTCGTACGAGCAGTACTTC.

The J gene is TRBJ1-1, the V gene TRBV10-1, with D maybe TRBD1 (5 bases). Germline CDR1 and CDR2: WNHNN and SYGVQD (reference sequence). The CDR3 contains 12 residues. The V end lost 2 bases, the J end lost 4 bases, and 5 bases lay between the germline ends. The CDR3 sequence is CASSEGGTEAFF. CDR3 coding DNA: TGCGCCAGCAGTGAGGGGGGCACTGAAGCTTTCTTT.

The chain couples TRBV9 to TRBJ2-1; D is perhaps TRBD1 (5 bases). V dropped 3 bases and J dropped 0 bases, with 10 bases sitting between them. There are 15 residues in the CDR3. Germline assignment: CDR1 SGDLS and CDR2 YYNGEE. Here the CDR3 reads CASSGEQDSYNEQFF. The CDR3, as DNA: TGTGCCAGCAGCGGAGAACAGGACTCCTACAATGAGCAGTTCTTC. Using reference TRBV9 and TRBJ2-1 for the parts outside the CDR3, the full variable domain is DSGVTQTPKHLITATGQRVTLRCSPRSGDLSVYWYQQSLDQGLQFLIQYYNGEERAKGNILERFSAQQFPDLHSELNLSSLELGDSALYFCASSGEQDSYNEQFFGPGTRLTVL.

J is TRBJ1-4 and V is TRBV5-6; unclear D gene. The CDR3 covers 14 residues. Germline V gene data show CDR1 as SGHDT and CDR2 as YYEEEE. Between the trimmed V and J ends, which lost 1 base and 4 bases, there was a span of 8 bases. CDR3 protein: CASSLKGNNEKLFF. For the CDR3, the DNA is TGTGCCAGCAGCTTGAAAGGAAATAATGAAAAACTGTTTTTT.

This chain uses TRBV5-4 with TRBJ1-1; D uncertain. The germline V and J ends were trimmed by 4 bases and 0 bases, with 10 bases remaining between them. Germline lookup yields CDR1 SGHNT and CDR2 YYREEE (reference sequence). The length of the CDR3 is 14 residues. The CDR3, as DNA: TGTGCCAGCAGCATACAGATCATGAACACTGAAGCTTTCTTT. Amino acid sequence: CASSIQIMNTEAFF.

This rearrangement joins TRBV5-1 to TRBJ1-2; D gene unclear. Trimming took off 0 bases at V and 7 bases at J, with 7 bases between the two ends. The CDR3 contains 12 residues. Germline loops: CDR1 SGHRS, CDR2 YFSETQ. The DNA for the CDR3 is TGCGCCAGCAGCTTGGACGGGGTTGGCTACACCTTC. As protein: CASSLDGVGYTF.